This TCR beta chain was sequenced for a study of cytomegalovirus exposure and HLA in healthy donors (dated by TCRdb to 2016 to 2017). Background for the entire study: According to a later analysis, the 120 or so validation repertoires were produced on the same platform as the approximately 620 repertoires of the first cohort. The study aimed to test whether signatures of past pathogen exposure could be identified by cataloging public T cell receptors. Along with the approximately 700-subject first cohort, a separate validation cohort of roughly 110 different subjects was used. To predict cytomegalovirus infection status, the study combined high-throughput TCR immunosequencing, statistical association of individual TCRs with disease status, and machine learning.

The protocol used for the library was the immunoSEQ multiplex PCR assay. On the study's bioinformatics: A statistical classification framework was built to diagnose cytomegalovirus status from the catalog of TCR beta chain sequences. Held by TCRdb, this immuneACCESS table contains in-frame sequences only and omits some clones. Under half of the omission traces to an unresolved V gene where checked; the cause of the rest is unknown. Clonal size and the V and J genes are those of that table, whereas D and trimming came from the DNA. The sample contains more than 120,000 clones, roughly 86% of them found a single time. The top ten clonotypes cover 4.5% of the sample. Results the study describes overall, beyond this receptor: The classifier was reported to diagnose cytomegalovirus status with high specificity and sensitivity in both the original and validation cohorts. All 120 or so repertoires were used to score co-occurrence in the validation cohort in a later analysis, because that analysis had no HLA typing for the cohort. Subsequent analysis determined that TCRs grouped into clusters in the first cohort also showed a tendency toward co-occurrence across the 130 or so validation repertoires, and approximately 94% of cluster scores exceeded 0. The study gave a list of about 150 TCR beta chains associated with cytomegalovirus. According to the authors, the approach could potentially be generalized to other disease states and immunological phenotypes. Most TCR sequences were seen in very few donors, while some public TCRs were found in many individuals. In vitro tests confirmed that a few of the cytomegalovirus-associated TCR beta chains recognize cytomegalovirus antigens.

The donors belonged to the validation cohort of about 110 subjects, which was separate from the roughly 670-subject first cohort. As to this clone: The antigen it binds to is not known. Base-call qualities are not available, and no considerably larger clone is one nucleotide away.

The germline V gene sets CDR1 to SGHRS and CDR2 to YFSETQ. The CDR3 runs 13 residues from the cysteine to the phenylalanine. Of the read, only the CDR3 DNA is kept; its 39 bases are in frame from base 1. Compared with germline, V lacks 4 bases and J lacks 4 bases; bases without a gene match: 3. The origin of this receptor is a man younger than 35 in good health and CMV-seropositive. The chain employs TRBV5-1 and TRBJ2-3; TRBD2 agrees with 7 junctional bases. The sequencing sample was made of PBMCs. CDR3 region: CASSGLVADTQYF. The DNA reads TGCGCCAGCAGCGGACTAGTGGCAGATACGCAGTATTTT.